These T cell receptor beta chains were read from a single sample in a study of chemoradiotherapy in HPV16-positive cancers. Clones were sequenced by immunoSEQ multiplex PCR, and TCRdb holds only the in-frame ones, with some missing. This table has approximately 16,000 clones, 85% to 90% appearing once. Source: blood, taken from a patient who underwent chemoradiotherapy. These receptor sequences come from a human donor with HPV-associated anogenital cancer. CDR3s include the opening cysteine and the closing phenylalanine or tryptophan. The D gene is left open where the match is weak. The size of a clone is reported for some rows only, either as once, few or many, or as a class for expanded clones.

size,D,V,J,CDR3,DNA
-,TRBD2,TRBV18,TRBJ2-7,CASSPPGTSGNPSYEQYF,TGTGCCAGCTCACCGCCCGGGACTAGCGGCAATCCCTCCTACGAGCAGTACTTC
few,-,TRBV2,TRBJ1-5,CASSEINSNQPQHF,TGTGCCAGCAGTGAAATTAACAGCAATCAGCCCCAGCATTTT
-,TRBD1,TRBV19,TRBJ1-1,CASKDRTLMNTEAFF,TGTGCCAGTAAGGACAGGACCCTCATGAACACTGAAGCTTTCTTT
-,-,TRBV11-1,TRBJ2-3,CASSLDGSTDTQYF,TGTGCCAGCAGCTTAGACGGGAGCACAGATACGCAGTATTTT
-,TRBD2,TRBV19,TRBJ2-1,CASSPLAGGLSYNEQFF,TGTGCCAGTAGCCCTTTAGCGGGAGGGTTGTCCTACAATGAGCAGTTCTTC
-,TRBD1,TRBV28,TRBJ2-1,CASSEPGQGTYNEQFF,TGTGCCAGCAGCGAACCGGGACAGGGGACCTACAATGAGCAGTTCTTC
-,-,TRBV5-1,TRBJ1-1,CASSFGQNTEAFF,TGCGCCAGCAGCTTCGGACAGAACACTGAAGCTTTCTTT
few,-,TRBV5-1,TRBJ1-3,CASSFGEGNTIYF,TGCGCCAGCAGCTTCGGAGAGGGAAACACCATATATTTT
few,TRBD2,TRBV5-1,TRBJ2-2,CASSLFAGGNTGELFF,TGCGCCAGCAGCTTGTTTGCGGGGGGAAACACCGGGGAGCTGTTTTTT
once,TRBD2,TRBV6-1,TRBJ2-7,CASSEIRGGSYEQYF,TGTGCCAGCAGTGAAATACGGGGGGGCTCCTACGAGCAGTACTTC
once,-,TRBV7-6,TRBJ1-4,CASSLMGRGGNEKLFF,TGTGCCAGCAGCTTAATGGGCCGAGGGGGTAATGAAAAACTGTTTTTT
-,TRBD1,TRBV4-2,TRBJ2-7,CASSQLQGAGYEQYF,TGTGCCAGCAGCCAATTACAGGGGGCGGGCTACGAGCAGTACTTC
-,-,TRBV15,TRBJ2-2,CATSRDPTLHTGELFF,TGTGCCACCAGCAGAGATCCGACCCTCCACACCGGGGAGCTGTTTTTT
-,-,TRBV5-1,TRBJ2-7,CASSHGQWEYEQYF,TGCGCCAGCAGCCATGGACAGTGGGAGTACGAGCAGTACTTC
-,TRBD1,TRBV7-9,TRBJ1-4,CASSLMTGITEKLFF,TGTGCCAGCAGCTTAATGACAGGGATTACCGAAAAACTGTTTTTT
-,TRBD2,TRBV11-2,TRBJ2-1,CASSLMSTGGPREYNEQFF,TGTGCCAGCAGCTTAATGTCGACGGGAGGCCCGCGGGAGTACAATGAGCAGTTCTTC
-,TRBD1,TRBV5-6,TRBJ2-7,CASSPGTGLYEQYF,TGTGCCAGCAGCCCGGGGACAGGCCTCTACGAGCAGTACTTC
-,-,TRBV28,TRBJ1-1,CASSSPRHQNTEAFF,TGTGCCAGCAGTAGCCCCAGACATCAGAACACTGAAGCTTTCTTT
-,TRBD1,TRBV4-2,TRBJ1-2,CASSQDPGGDYGYTF,TGTGCCAGCAGCCAAGACCCAGGGGGCGACTATGGCTACACCTTC
-,-,TRBV6-1,TRBJ1-4,CASSLGVLGGKLFF,TGTGCCAGCAGTCTTGGCGTGTTAGGCGGAAAACTGTTTTTT
-,TRBD1,TRBV27,TRBJ1-6,CASSLVGQGVSPLHF,TGTGCCAGCAGTTTAGTGGGACAGGGGGTTTCACCCCTCCACTTT
-,TRBD2,TRBV28,TRBJ2-3,CASRASGTSFTDTQYF,TGTGCCAGCAGGGCTAGCGGAACTTCTTTCACAGATACGCAGTATTTT
-,TRBD2,TRBV6-1,TRBJ2-1,CASSELAGGPNEQFF,TGTGCCAGCAGTGAACTAGCGGGGGGGCCCAATGAGCAGTTCTTC
-,-,TRBV15,TRBJ2-3,CATSRDLGASTDTQYF,TGTGCCACCAGCAGAGACCTGGGCGCTAGCACAGATACGCAGTATTTT
-,TRBD2,TRBV19,TRBJ2-2,CASSIDRLAGTNGELFF,TGTGCCAGTAGTATAGACCGGCTAGCGGGGACCAACGGGGAGCTGTTTTTT
-,-,TRBV27,TRBJ1-5,CASQGFSSNQPQHF,TGTGCCAGTCAGGGGTTCTCTAGCAATCAGCCCCAGCATTTT
-,-,TRBV28,TRBJ2-3,CASVAGPKTDTQYF,TGTGCCAGCGTGGCGGGACCCAAAACAGATACGCAGTATTTT
once,-,TRBV30,TRBJ1-5,CAWRTSGRGNGQPQHF,TGTGCCTGGAGGACCTCGGGACGGGGAAACGGACAGCCCCAGCATTTT
-,-,TRBV27,TRBJ1-1,CASRFELRGNTEAFF,TGTGCCAGCAGGTTTGAGTTGAGGGGTAACACTGAAGCTTTCTTT
-,TRBD2,TRBV27,TRBJ2-1,CASSWPPGLAGGETYNEQFF,TGTGCCAGCAGTTGGCCCCCGGGACTAGCGGGAGGAGAGACCTACAATGAGCAGTTCTTC
-,-,TRBV21-1,TRBJ1-5,CASSKSSDRGNNQPQHF,TGTGCCAGCAGCAAAAGCTCGGACAGGGGGAACAATCAGCCCCAGCATTTT
-,-,TRBV10-3,TRBJ2-3,CAISESGGRPDTQYF,TGTGCCATCAGTGAGTCGGGGGGGCGCCCAGATACGCAGTATTTT
-,-,TRBV27,TRBJ2-7,CASSWGINRGLYEQYF,TGTGCCAGCAGTTGGGGGATCAACAGGGGACTCTACGAGCAGTACTTC
-,-,TRBV18,TRBJ2-3,CASSPSRTDTQYF,TGTGCCAGCTCACCAAGCAGGACAGATACGCAGTATTTT
-,TRBD1,TRBV6-5,TRBJ1-4,CASSYAGQGNEKLFF,TGTGCCAGCAGTTACGCGGGACAGGGTAATGAAAAACTGTTTTTT
once,-,TRBV11-3,TRBJ2-1,CASSSFGDEQFF,TGTGCCAGCAGCTCCTTTGGGGATGAGCAGTTCTTC
-,-,TRBV2,TRBJ2-3,CASTLSDGTDTQYF,TGTGCCAGCACTCTATCGGACGGCACAGATACGCAGTATTTT
-,-,TRBV14,TRBJ2-7,CASSQSGSRAYEQYF,TGTGCCAGCAGCCAATCCGGATCTCGAGCATACGAGCAGTACTTC
-,-,TRBV4-1,TRBJ1-4,CASRDPWDTRREKLFF,TGCGCCAGCAGAGACCCGTGGGACACCCGTAGGGAAAAACTGTTTTTT
once,TRBD1,TRBV28,TRBJ2-7,CASSSQFVQGVGEQYF,TGTGCCAGCAGTTCCCAGTTTGTACAGGGGGTCGGCGAGCAGTACTTC
once,-,TRBV14,TRBJ2-7,CASSPIRSPAGEQYF,TGTGCCAGCAGCCCCATTAGGAGCCCGGCGGGCGAGCAGTACTTC
-,TRBD1,TRBV7-2,TRBJ1-2,CASSPGTGSRYGYTF,TGTGCCAGCAGCCCAGGGACAGGGTCCCGCTATGGCTACACCTTC
-,-,TRBV29-1,TRBJ2-1,CSVVSRDTSSSYNEQFF,TGCAGCGTTGTATCCCGGGATACCTCAAGCTCCTACAATGAGCAGTTCTTC
once,TRBD1,TRBV25-1,TRBJ1-5,CASSAQGGMGQPQHF,TGTGCCAGCAGTGCGCAGGGGGGAATGGGTCAGCCCCAGCATTTT
-,-,TRBV7-2,TRBJ1-3,CASTHRGAASGNTIYF,TGTGCCAGCACCCATAGGGGGGCGGCATCTGGAAACACCATATATTTT
-,-,TRBV28,TRBJ2-1,CASSLVLSYNEQFF,TGTGCCAGCAGTTTGGTCCTTTCCTACAATGAGCAGTTCTTC
-,TRBD1,TRBV19,TRBJ2-1,CASSTPQGANYNEQFF,TGTGCCAGTAGTACTCCCCAGGGGGCGAATTACAATGAGCAGTTCTTC
-,TRBD1,TRBV27,TRBJ1-4,CASSRQGREKLFF,TGTGCCAGTTCTCGACAGGGCCGTGAAAAACTGTTTTTT
-,-,TRBV5-1,TRBJ2-5,CASSPRGWQETQYF,TGCGCCAGCAGCCCCAGGGGTTGGCAAGAGACCCAGTACTTC
-,-,TRBV18,TRBJ2-2,CASSPTRTGELFF,TGTGCCAGCTCGCCGACTAGGACCGGGGAGCTGTTTTTT
-,-,TRBV19,TRBJ1-1,CASSTKTGPGTEAFF,TGTGCCAGTAGTACCAAGACAGGCCCGGGAACTGAAGCTTTCTTT
-,TRBD1,TRBV7-9,TRBJ1-6,CASSPRTGDSPLHF,TGTGCCAGCAGCCCCCGAACAGGGGATTCACCCCTCCACTTT
-,TRBD2,TRBV10-3,TRBJ2-3,CAIRGLGSTDTQYF,TGTGCCATCAGGGGACTAGGAAGCACAGATACGCAGTATTTT
-,-,TRBV6-5,TRBJ2-1,CASSYAPGLPGNEQFF,TGTGCCAGCAGTTACGCTCCGGGACTCCCCGGCAATGAGCAGTTCTTC
-,-,TRBV9,TRBJ1-1,CASSTTQGTEAFF,TGTGCCAGCAGCACAACTCAGGGAACTGAAGCTTTCTTT
few,TRBD1,TRBV4-1,TRBJ2-5,CASSQVGAGGETQYF,TGCGCCAGCAGCCAAGTGGGGGCAGGGGGAGAGACCCAGTACTTC
-,TRBD2,TRBV11-3,TRBJ2-2,CASSLSPGGGTGELFF,TGTGCCAGCAGCTTAAGCCCCGGGGGAGGGACCGGGGAGCTGTTTTTT
-,TRBD1,TRBV11-2,TRBJ2-5,CASSSRARGPPQETQYF,TGTGCCAGCAGCTCCCGGGCCAGGGGGCCGCCACAAGAGACCCAGTACTTC
-,TRBD2,TRBV29-1,TRBJ2-1,CSGGGDSYNEQFF,TGCAGCGGGGGGGGAGACTCCTACAATGAGCAGTTCTTC